The TCR beta chain described here comes from a study of blood T cell repertoires in COVID-19. Across the whole study: Some COVID-19 samples were acute and others convalescent; all came from the United States, Italy and Spain.

How the authors handled the data: Reference gene primer amplification gave estimated nucleated cell counts. TCRdb's copy holds only in-frame clones and misses some; the assay was immunoSEQ multiplex PCR. V, J and clone size are those of that table, while D and trimming were read from the DNA. The sample includes 100,000 or so clones, 65% to 90% of them seen just once. Trimming removed 4 bases from V and 6 bases from J, with 6 bases in between. CDR3 length equals 10 residues. The germline CDR1 and CDR2 sequences are DFQATT and SNEGSKA (reference sequence). Those who participated ranged in age from 18 to 89 years and resided in 20 to 30 US areas. Cohort assignment relied on participant-reported clinical history.

This receptor was identified in a woman in her forties or fifties who had recovered from COVID-19. Sequenced: PBMCs or T cells enriched from blood (not recorded which). The chain joins TRBV20-1 to TRBJ1-2, with D unclear. CDR3 nucleotides: TGCAGTGCTACCGAGCATGGCTACACCTTC. Its translation: CSATEHGYTF.